The rows below give T cell receptor beta chains drawn from one sample of a study of blood T cell repertoires in COVID-19. The repertoire was sequenced with immunoSEQ multiplex PCR; TCRdb's copy has only in-frame clones and lacks some. The data contain around 260,000 clones, more than 75% of them seen just once; the ten biggest clones take up around 9.5%. The sequencing input was peripheral blood. The receptor set was obtained from a man aged 40-55 years who had recovered from COVID-19. Both conserved end residues are part of each CDR3. The order of the fields is D gene, J gene, clone size, V gene, CDR3 protein, CDR3 DNA. A D gene is named only where the DNA matches it firmly. A row's size may be missing; if present it is once, few, many or a size class.

d_call: NA; j_call: TRBJ1-4; clone_size: NA; v_call: TRBV11-2; cdr3_aa: CASSPNGMGNEKLFF; cdr3_nt: TGTGCCAGCAGCCCAAACGGGATGGGCAATGAAAAACTGTTTTTT
d_call: TRBD1; j_call: TRBJ1-4; clone_size: NA; v_call: TRBV30; cdr3_aa: CAWSNSGQGFGNEKLFF; cdr3_nt: TGTGCCTGGTCCAATTCGGGACAGGGGTTTGGTAATGAAAAACTGTTTTTT
d_call: NA; j_call: TRBJ1-4; clone_size: NA; v_call: TRBV18; cdr3_aa: CASSLALSTNEKLFF; cdr3_nt: TGTGCCAGCTCCCTAGCACTCTCGACTAATGAAAAACTGTTTTTT
d_call: TRBD1; j_call: TRBJ1-1; clone_size: NA; v_call: TRBV9; cdr3_aa: CASTTGEGTDVEAFF; cdr3_nt: TGTGCCAGCACCACCGGAGAGGGGACAGACGTTGAAGCTTTCTTT
d_call: NA; j_call: TRBJ1-1; clone_size: NA; v_call: TRBV27; cdr3_aa: CASSQSGLEAFF; cdr3_nt: TGTGCCAGCAGCCAATCAGGGTTAGAAGCTTTCTTT
d_call: NA; j_call: TRBJ2-1; clone_size: NA; v_call: TRBV30; cdr3_aa: CAWSVRGRTHNEQFF; cdr3_nt: TGTGCCTGGAGTGTAAGGGGGAGAACTCACAATGAGCAGTTCTTC
d_call: TRBD1; j_call: TRBJ2-3; clone_size: NA; v_call: TRBV24-1; cdr3_aa: CATSDPPGQGASTDTQYF; cdr3_nt: TGTGCCACCAGTGATCCCCCCGGACAGGGGGCTTCCACAGATACGCAGTATTTT
d_call: NA; j_call: TRBJ1-2; clone_size: NA; v_call: TRBV12-3/TRBV12-4; cdr3_aa: CASTKTTGFGYTF; cdr3_nt: TGTGCCAGCACCAAAACCACAGGGTTTGGCTACACCTTC
d_call: TRBD1; j_call: TRBJ1-2; clone_size: NA; v_call: TRBV9; cdr3_aa: CASSVSGTGINYGYTF; cdr3_nt: TGTGCCAGCAGCGTCTCCGGGACAGGTATAAACTATGGCTACACCTTC
d_call: TRBD2; j_call: TRBJ2-3; clone_size: NA; v_call: TRBV27; cdr3_aa: CASAPGTSTRSRYF; cdr3_nt: TGTGCCAGCGCCCCAGGGACTAGCACCCGTTCACGGTATTTT
d_call: NA; j_call: TRBJ2-1; clone_size: NA; v_call: TRBV3-1/TRBV3-2; cdr3_aa: CASSHGRINEQFF; cdr3_nt: TGTGCCAGCAGCCATGGCAGAATCAATGAGCAGTTCTTC
d_call: TRBD2; j_call: TRBJ2-1; clone_size: few; v_call: TRBV30; cdr3_aa: CAWSSLAALYNEQFF; cdr3_nt: TGTGCCTGGAGTTCCCTAGCGGCCTTATACAATGAGCAGTTCTTC
d_call: NA; j_call: TRBJ1-5; clone_size: NA; v_call: TRBV15; cdr3_aa: CATSRGGPQHF; cdr3_nt: TGTGCCACCAGCAGGGGGGGGCCCCAGCATTTT
d_call: NA; j_call: TRBJ2-3; clone_size: NA; v_call: TRBV9; cdr3_aa: CASSVGSSGDTQYF; cdr3_nt: TGTGCCAGCAGCGTAGGGTCTAGTGGAGATACGCAGTATTTT
d_call: NA; j_call: TRBJ2-2; clone_size: NA; v_call: TRBV2; cdr3_aa: CASSDVGQGLTGELFF; cdr3_nt: TGTGCCAGCAGTGACGTGGGGCAGGGGCTGACCGGGGAGCTGTTTTTT
d_call: TRBD2; j_call: TRBJ2-3; clone_size: NA; v_call: TRBV19; cdr3_aa: CASRTLAASTDTQYF; cdr3_nt: TGTGCCAGTAGGACCCTAGCGGCTAGCACAGATACGCAGTATTTT
d_call: NA; j_call: TRBJ2-7; clone_size: NA; v_call: TRBV14; cdr3_aa: CASSRQGTSYEQYF; cdr3_nt: TGTGCCAGCAGTCGGCAGGGGACCTCCTACGAGCAGTACTTC
d_call: NA; j_call: TRBJ2-1; clone_size: once; v_call: TRBV5-4; cdr3_aa: CASSPAPRNSEQFF; cdr3_nt: TGTGCCAGCAGCCCAGCACCGAGGAATAGTGAGCAGTTCTTC
d_call: TRBD2; j_call: TRBJ2-1; clone_size: NA; v_call: TRBV20-1; cdr3_aa: CSASLGGSYNEQFF; cdr3_nt: TGCAGTGCTAGTCTGGGGGGGTCTTACAATGAGCAGTTCTTC
d_call: TRBD1; j_call: TRBJ2-7; clone_size: NA; v_call: TRBV6-2/TRBV6-3; cdr3_aa: CASSYPQTGFEQYF; cdr3_nt: TGTGCCAGCAGTTACCCACAGACAGGGTTCGAGCAGTACTTC
d_call: NA; j_call: TRBJ2-5; clone_size: NA; v_call: TRBV2; cdr3_aa: CASTNPAETQYF; cdr3_nt: TGTGCCAGCACGAACCCAGCGGAGACCCAGTACTTC
d_call: NA; j_call: TRBJ1-3; clone_size: NA; v_call: TRBV7-2; cdr3_aa: CASSLGGVVSGNTIYF; cdr3_nt: TGTGCCAGCAGCTTAGGGGGGGTAGTGTCTGGAAACACCATATATTTT
d_call: TRBD2; j_call: TRBJ2-7; clone_size: once; v_call: TRBV15; cdr3_aa: CATSRRTSGRMNEQYF; cdr3_nt: TGTGCCACCAGCAGGAGGACTAGCGGGAGAATGAACGAGCAGTACTTC
d_call: TRBD2; j_call: TRBJ2-3; clone_size: once; v_call: TRBV9; cdr3_aa: CASSPRGGLAGGRTDTQYF; cdr3_nt: TGTGCCAGCAGCCCCCGCGGGGGACTAGCGGGAGGTCGGACAGATACGCAGTATTTT
d_call: NA; j_call: TRBJ2-3; clone_size: NA; v_call: TRBV18; cdr3_aa: CASSPRTTTTDTQYF; cdr3_nt: TGTGCCAGCTCCCCCCGGACAACCACGACAGATACGCAGTATTTT
d_call: TRBD1; j_call: TRBJ2-4; clone_size: NA; v_call: TRBV2; cdr3_aa: CASSELLPGQGKNIQYF; cdr3_nt: TGTGCCAGCAGTGAACTCTTGCCGGGACAGGGCAAAAACATTCAGTACTTC
d_call: NA; j_call: TRBJ2-7; clone_size: NA; v_call: TRBV5-4; cdr3_aa: CASSPRGTINYEQYF; cdr3_nt: TGTGCCAGCAGCCCGAGGGGGACTATTAACTACGAGCAGTACTTC
d_call: TRBD2; j_call: TRBJ2-3; clone_size: NA; v_call: TRBV5-1; cdr3_aa: CASSLEGRGGLTDTQYF; cdr3_nt: TGCGCCAGCAGCTTGGAAGGACGGGGGGGCTTGACAGATACGCAGTATTTT
d_call: NA; j_call: TRBJ1-6; clone_size: NA; v_call: TRBV25-1; cdr3_aa: CATQGNNSPLHF; cdr3_nt: TGTGCCACCCAGGGTAATAATTCACCCCTCCACTTT
d_call: TRBD2; j_call: TRBJ2-1; clone_size: NA; v_call: TRBV11-2; cdr3_aa: CASSLEPTSGGAYNEQFF; cdr3_nt: TGTGCCAGCAGCTTAGAACCGACTAGCGGGGGGGCCTACAATGAGCAGTTCTTC
d_call: NA; j_call: TRBJ2-5; clone_size: NA; v_call: TRBV20-1; cdr3_aa: CSASPGAVLETQYF; cdr3_nt: TGCAGTGCTAGTCCAGGGGCGGTACTGGAGACCCAGTACTTC
d_call: TRBD2; j_call: TRBJ2-1; clone_size: NA; v_call: TRBV5-4; cdr3_aa: CASSLSSGRMNEQFF; cdr3_nt: TGTGCCAGCAGCTTGTCTAGCGGGAGAATGAATGAGCAGTTCTTC